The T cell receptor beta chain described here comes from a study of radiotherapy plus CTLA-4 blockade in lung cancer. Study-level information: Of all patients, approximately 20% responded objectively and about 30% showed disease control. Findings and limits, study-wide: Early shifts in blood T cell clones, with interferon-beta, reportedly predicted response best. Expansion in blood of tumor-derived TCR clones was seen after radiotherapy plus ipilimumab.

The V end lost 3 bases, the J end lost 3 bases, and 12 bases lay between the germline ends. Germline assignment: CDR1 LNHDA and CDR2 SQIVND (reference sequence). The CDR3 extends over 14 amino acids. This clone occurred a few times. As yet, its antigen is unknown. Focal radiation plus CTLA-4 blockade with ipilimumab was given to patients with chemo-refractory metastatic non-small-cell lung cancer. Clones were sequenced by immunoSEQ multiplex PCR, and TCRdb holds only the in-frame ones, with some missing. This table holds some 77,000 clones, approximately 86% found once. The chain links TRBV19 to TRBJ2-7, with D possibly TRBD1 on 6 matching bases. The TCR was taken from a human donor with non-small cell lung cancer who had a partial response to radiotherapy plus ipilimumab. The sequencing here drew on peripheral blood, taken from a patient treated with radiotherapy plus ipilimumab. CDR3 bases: TGTGCCAGTAGTATCCATGAGACAGGCTACGAGCAGTACTTC. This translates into CASSIHETGYEQYF. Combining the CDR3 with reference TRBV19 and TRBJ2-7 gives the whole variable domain DGGITQSPKYLFRKEGQNVTLSCEQNLNHDAMYWYRQDPGQGLRLIYYSQIVNDFQKGDIAEGYSVSREKKESFPLTVTSAQKNPTAFYLCASSIHETGYEQYFGPGTRLTVT.